This T cell receptor beta chain is from a study of T-cell reconstitution after alpha-beta-depleted transplantation in children. The library targeted TCRbeta and was prepared with unique molecular identifiers. TCRdb re-derived calls from the PCR reads in MiXCR, one entry per CDR3 protein. Among about 540,000 distinct CDR3 sequences listed, over 25% were seen once. This clonotype was seen only a few times. Antigen specificity is unknown. CDR1 is MDHEN and CDR2 is SYDVKM in the germline V gene. The CDR3 has 13 residues. The V and J ends lost 3 bases and 5 bases respectively, with 10 bases between them. The study, taken as a whole, reports: About two months after transplant, alpha-beta T cells reportedly came from several hundred expanded graft clones. Hyperexpanded clones declined; after one year, newly produced T cells mostly supplied diversity. Surviving recipient T cells and thymic progenitors accounted for the high day-60 TCRbeta diversity observed in some patients.

This receptor was obtained from a boy under three years old with Wiskott-Aldrich syndrome, due to receive a stem cell transplant. This rearrangement joins TRBV28 to TRBJ2-5; TRBD1 might be the D (5 bases). This specimen was PBMCs, taken before TCRalphabeta/CD19-depleted stem cell transplant. CDR3 region: CASSLGLLETQYF. The CDR3 DNA reads TGTGCCAGCAGTTTGGGGCTTCTCGAGACCCAGTACTTC.